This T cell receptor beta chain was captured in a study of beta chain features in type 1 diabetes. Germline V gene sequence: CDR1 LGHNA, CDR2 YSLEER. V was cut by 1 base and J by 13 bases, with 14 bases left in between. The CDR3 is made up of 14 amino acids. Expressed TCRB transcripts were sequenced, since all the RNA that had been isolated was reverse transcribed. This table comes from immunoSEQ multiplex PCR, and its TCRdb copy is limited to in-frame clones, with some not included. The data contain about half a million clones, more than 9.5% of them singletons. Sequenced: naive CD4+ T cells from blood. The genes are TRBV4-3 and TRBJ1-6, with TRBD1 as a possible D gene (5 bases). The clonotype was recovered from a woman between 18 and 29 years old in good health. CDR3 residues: CASSQADRQLPLHF. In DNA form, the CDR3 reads TGCGCCAGCAGCCAAGCGGATAGACAGTTGCCCCTCCACTTT.